The 25 T cell receptor beta chains listed next were all sequenced from one sample in a study of blood T cell repertoires in COVID-19. Measured with immunoSEQ multiplex PCR; TCRdb has only the in-frame clones, and not every one. The sample records under 100,000 clones, about 89% being singletons. Specimen: peripheral blood. The receptor set was obtained from a woman between 65 and 79 years old with acute or convalescent COVID-19.

This clone was recorded once. The CDR3 sequence is CASSPKDRGQGTEAFF. DNA of the CDR3: TGTGCCAGCAGCCCAAAGGACAGGGGGCAGGGCACTGAAGCTTTCTTT. This chain connects TRBV7-9 to TRBJ1-1; 11 bases map to TRBD1. Unmatched junction bases numbered 9, after V lost 5 bases and J lost 4 bases. This CDR3 spans 16 amino acids. CDR1 is SEHNR, CDR2 FQNEAQ, per germline (reference sequence).

This chain joins TRBV11-2 and TRBJ1-2; 9 bases are a match to TRBD1. Germline CDR1 SGHAT, CDR2 FQNNGV. This CDR3 has 19 amino acids. The V and J ends lost 5 bases and 3 bases, in that order; junction bases with no gene match: 19. Written as DNA, the CDR3 is TGTGCCAGCAGCCCCTACTGGGGACAGGGAGTTTATGGGGACTATGGCTACACCTTC. Encoded protein: CASSPYWGQGVYGDYGYTF.

The J gene is TRBJ2-5, the V gene TRBV15; 11 bases match TRBD1. With 4 bases clipped from V and 3 bases from J, the junction kept 4 bases outside the gene matches. This CDR3 has 15 residues. Germline CDR1 and CDR2: LNHNV and YYDKDF (reference sequence). CDR3 sequence: CATSKPGQGEETQYF. CDR3 DNA sequence: TGTGCCACCAGCAAGCCGGGACAGGGGGAAGAGACCCAGTACTTC.

This chain joins TRBV2 and TRBJ1-2; 7 nucleotides line up with TRBD1. Trimming at V came to 4 bases and at J to 6 bases, leaving 5 bases not matched to a gene. The CDR3 contains 13 residues. Germline CDR1 and CDR2: SNHLY and FYNNEI. Here the CDR3 DNA reads TGTGCCAGCAGTGGACAGGGCCTTGATGGCTACACCTTC. It encodes CASSGQGLDGYTF. The variable domain in full, with the rest retrieved from reference TRBV2 and TRBJ1-2, is EPEVTQTPSHQVTQMGQEVILRCVPISNHLYFYWYRQILGQKVEFLVSFYNNEISEKSEIFDDQFSVERPDGSNFTLKIRSTKLEDSAMYFCASSGQGLDGYTFGSGTRLTVV.

The chain has TRBV7-2 and TRBJ2-7; TRBD2 agrees at 8 bases. Per germline, CDR1 SGHTA and CDR2 FQGNSA. CDR3 length: 16 residues. V gave up 5 bases and J gave up 2 bases; unmatched junction bases: 11. The CDR3 DNA reads as TGTGCCAGCAGCACCAACATAGCGGGAAAAGCCTACGAGCAGTACTTC. Translating gives CASSTNIAGKAYEQYF.

The chain joins TRBV18 to TRBJ2-2; possible D gene TRBD1, 5 bases. V was clipped by 1 base and J by 0 bases, with 9 bases between them. This CDR3 has 16 residues. CDR1 KGHSH and CDR2 LQKENI come from the germline V gene. CDR3 nucleotides: TGTGCCAGCTCACCACGGGCAGGGTCGAACACCGGGGAGCTGTTTTTT. Translated, it gives CASSPRAGSNTGELFF.

The chain uses TRBV5-1 and TRBJ1-1, with 9 nucleotides matching TRBD1. V lost 0 bases and J lost 4; bases outside the gene matches: 4. Looked up from germline, CDR1 is SGHRS and CDR2 is YFSETQ. The length of the CDR3 is 15 residues. CDR3 protein: CASSLGTGVRTEAFF. For the CDR3, the DNA is TGCGCCAGCAGCTTGGGGACAGGGGTGCGCACTGAAGCTTTCTTT.

This chain links TRBV6-4 with TRBJ1-2; TRBD1 agrees at 8 bases. This CDR3 region has 12 residues. The germline CDR1 and CDR2 sequences are MRHNA and SNTAGT. Trimming at V came to 2 bases and at J to 8 bases, leaving 1 base not matched to a gene. The CDR3 region is CASSDRTGGYTF. Here the CDR3 DNA reads TGTGCCAGCAGTGACCGGACAGGGGGCTACACCTTC.

The gene calls are TRBV28 and TRBJ2-5; 9 bases fit TRBD1. The CDR3 sequence is 14 residues long. With V trimmed by 6 bases and J by 5 bases, 7 bases remained unmatched. Germline V gene data show CDR1 as MDHEN and CDR2 as SYDVKM. CDR3 amino acids: CASSNYRGRETQYF. In nucleotides, the CDR3 is TGTGCCAGCAGCAATTACAGGGGGCGGGAGACCCAGTACTTC.

The V call is TRBV9, the J call TRBJ1-4; TRBD1 matches 8 bases. The V gene end was trimmed by 4 bases and the J gene end by 4 bases; junction bases not matched to a gene: 6. CDR1 and CDR2 (germline): SGDLS, YYNGEE. There are 15 residues in the CDR3. The CDR3 coding sequence is TGTGCCAGCAGCCCTAACAGGGGGGTTAATGAAAAACTGTTTTTT. The encoded protein is CASSPNRGVNEKLFF.

This chain links TRBV30 with TRBJ2-1, with 7 bases aligning to TRBD2. Germline CDR1 and CDR2: GTSNPN and SVGIG (reference sequence). The ends lost 0 bases at V and 0 bases at J; junction bases unmatched: 17. The CDR3 length is 20 residues. The CDR3 is CAWSVRSGPREAVSYNEQFF. In DNA form, the CDR3 reads TGTGCCTGGAGTGTACGGTCTGGCCCCCGGGAGGCGGTCTCCTACAATGAGCAGTTCTTC. The full variable domain, rest sourced from reference TRBV30 and TRBJ2-1, is SQTIHQWPATLVQPVGSPLSLECTVEGTSNPNLYWYRQAAGRGLQLLFYSVGIGQISSEVPQNLSASRPQDRQFILSSKKLLLSDSGFYLCAWSVRSGPREAVSYNEQFFGPGTRLTVL.

The J gene is TRBJ2-5, the V gene TRBV12-5; no clear D gene. Trimming took 5 bases from V and 1 from J, leaving 8 bases between them. The CDR3 runs to 13 residues. Germline V CDR1 and CDR2: LGHNT, FRNRAP. Here the CDR3 DNA reads TGTGCTAGTGGTCCCGTCCTCCAAGAGACCCAGTACTTC. This encodes CASGPVLQETQYF.

V is TRBV4-1 and J is TRBJ2-1; 7 bases line up with TRBD2. Trimming took 1 base from V and 3 from J; bases not matched to a gene: 6. Germline loops: CDR1 MGHRA, CDR2 YSYEKL. The CDR3 totals 16 residues. CDR3 loop: CASSQGKTSHYNEQFF. Written as DNA, the CDR3 is TGCGCCAGCAGCCAAGGGAAGACTAGCCACTACAATGAGCAGTTCTTC.

The CDR3 nucleotides read TGTGCCAGCAGTGAAGCGGGAACGACTAGCGGTCTTGCCTACGAGCAGTACTTC. As protein: CASSEAGTTSGLAYEQYF. V is TRBV6-1 and J is TRBJ2-7; 9 positions agree with TRBD2. This CDR3 has 18 residues. V gave up 0 bases and J gave up 2 bases; unmatched junction bases: 11. Germline values: CDR1 MNHNS, CDR2 SASEGT.

The chain employs TRBV4-1 and TRBJ1-1; 12 bases agree with TRBD1. Germline-derived CDR1 and CDR2 are MGHRA and YSYEKL. The CDR3 covers 16 residues. Losses at the gene ends were 0 bases for V and 11 bases for J; bases not matched to a gene: 10. The CDR3 here is CASSQDTRDRGPGAFF. The DNA for the CDR3 is TGCGCCAGCAGCCAAGACACACGGGACAGGGGGCCTGGGGCTTTCTTT.

This clone was counted a few times. This CDR3 reads CASSRLQTGVNTDTQYF. The CDR3 DNA reads TGCGCCAGCAGCCGACTACAAACAGGGGTGAACACAGATACGCAGTATTTT. The chain recombines TRBV10-2 with TRBJ2-3; 7 nucleotides match TRBD1. This CDR3 is built from 17 residues. In germline, CDR1 is WSHSY, CDR2 SAAADI. After removal of 6 bases from V and 2 bases from J, the junction contained 14 bases not matched to a gene.

A note on this clone: Within the sample, other DNA sequences also encode this same CDR3. The DNA for the CDR3 is TGTGCCAGCTCACCCGGGACAGGGGGAATCTACGAGCAGTACTTC. It encodes CASSPGTGGIYEQYF. The chain joins TRBV18 to TRBJ2-7; 11 bases map to TRBD1. This CDR3 is 15 amino acids long. The J segment lost 3 bases and the V segment lost 3 bases, leaving 4 bases of the junction unmatched. CDR1 is KGHSH and CDR2 is LQKENI in the germline V gene. The entire variable domain, with the rest obtained from reference TRBV18 and TRBJ2-7, is as follows: NAGVMQNPRHLVRRRGQEARLRCSPMKGHSHVYWYRQLPEEGLKFMVYLQKENIIDESGMPKERFSAEFPKEGPSILRIQQVVRGDSAAYFCASSPGTGGIYEQYFGPGTRLTVT.

The chain uses TRBV3-1 (or the pseudogene TRBV3-2) and TRBJ2-7, with D possibly being TRBD1 (6 bases). This CDR3 spans 14 amino acids. The V gene lost 3 bases and the J gene lost 2 bases, with 11 bases spanning the gap. From germline, CDR1 is LGHDT and CDR2 YNNKEL (reference sequence). CDR3 nucleotide sequence: TGTGCCAGCAGCCAGCTTGACAGGACCTACGAGCAGTACTTC. This translates into CASSQLDRTYEQYF.

The chain carries TRBV5-6 and TRBJ1-6; 8 bases align to TRBD1. Unmatched junction bases numbered 4, after V lost 1 base and J lost 7 bases. The CDR3 is 15 amino acids. Germline-derived CDR1 and CDR2 are SGHDT and YYEEEE. The CDR3 region is CASSLQGATNSPLHF. CDR3 coding DNA: TGTGCCAGCAGCTTGCAGGGGGCGACGAATTCACCCCTCCACTTT.

The chain recombines TRBV19 with TRBJ1-1; D is unresolved. The V gene's germline CDR1 is LNHDA and CDR2 SQIVND (reference sequence). This CDR3 has 15 amino acids. V lost 1 base to trimming and J lost 1 base, with 10 bases between them. CDR3 protein: CASSIVPGANTEAFF. CDR3 DNA: TGTGCCAGTAGTATAGTCCCAGGCGCGAACACTGAAGCTTTCTTT.

This clone was found a few times. V is TRBV19 and J is TRBJ2-1; 13 bases are a match to TRBD2. This CDR3 spans 19 amino acids. V was clipped by 5 bases and J by 3 bases; unmatched bases: 13. Per germline, CDR1 LNHDA and CDR2 SQIVND (reference sequence). The CDR3 bases are TGTGCCAGTAGTCCTTGGGGTCGGACTAGCGGGAGTATCTACAATGAGCAGTTCTTC. Residues: CASSPWGRTSGSIYNEQFF.

This chain uses TRBV27 with TRBJ1-4; 8 nucleotides line up with TRBD1. The J segment lost 6 bases and the V segment lost 6 bases, leaving 9 bases of the junction unmatched. The CDR3 runs to 15 residues. Germline V gives CDR1 MNHEY, CDR2 SMNVEV (reference sequence). The CDR3 is CASSRFGQGDEKLFF. The CDR3 nucleotides read TGTGCCAGCAGCCGATTTGGACAGGGAGATGAAAAACTGTTTTTT.

DNA for the CDR3: TGTGCCAGCTCACCAACAGGCCTTGAAGCTTTCTTT. Protein: CASSPTGLEAFF. V and J are TRBV18 and TRBJ1-1; TRBD1 might be the D (5 bases). Looked up from germline, CDR1 is KGHSH and CDR2 is LQKENI. This CDR3 spans 12 amino acids. Deletions cut 2 bases from V and 7 bases from J, with 8 bases between.

The V call is TRBV5-6, the J call TRBJ2-5; possible D gene TRBD1, 5 bases. The CDR3 has 16 residues. Trimming removed 0 bases from V and 3 bases from J, with 15 bases in between. In germline, CDR1 is SGHDT, CDR2 YYEEEE. CDR3 bases: TGTGCCAGCAGCTTGGTACCACAGGCGCGGAAAGAGACCCAGTACTTC. The encoded protein is CASSLVPQARKETQYF. The entire variable domain, with the rest obtained from reference TRBV5-6 and TRBJ2-5, is as follows: DAGVTQSPTHLIKTRGQQVTLRCSPKSGHDTVSWYQQALGQGPQFIFQYYEEEERQRGNFPDRFSGHQFPNYSSELNVNALLLGDSALYLCASSLVPQARKETQYFGPGTRLLVL.

This chain connects TRBV9 to TRBJ1-3; maybe TRBD1 (6 bases). Trimming removed 0 bases from V and 0 bases from J, with 7 bases in between. The CDR3 extends over 15 amino acids. CDR1 and CDR2 from the germline V gene are SGDLS and YYNGEE. As DNA, the CDR3 is TGTGCCAGCAGCGTAGACAGGGACTCTGGAAACACCATATATTTT. Translating gives CASSVDRDSGNTIYF.